Below, 20 T cell receptor beta chains from the same sample are listed, as sequenced in a study of cytomegalovirus exposure and HLA in healthy donors. The PCR contained 60 Vbeta and 13 Jbeta primers. The data were produced by immunoSEQ multiplex PCR, yet TCRdb's version contains in-frame clones alone and is incomplete. The table includes about 92,000 clones, around four fifths detected once. Sample: PBMCs. The receptors derive from a man between 45 and 60 years old in good health and CMV-seropositive.

The chain employs TRBV9 and TRBJ2-3; 9 bases are a match to TRBD2. Germline CDR1 SGDLS, CDR2 YYNGEE. The length of the CDR3 is 16 residues. V trimming: 0 bases; J trimming: 2 bases; junction bases outside the gene matches: 4. In DNA form, the CDR3 reads TGTGCCAGCAGCGTAGCGGGACTAGCTAACACAGATACGCAGTATTTT. Its protein is CASSVAGLANTDTQYF.

The chain employs TRBV30 and TRBJ2-5; the match to TRBD1 covers 8 bases. The end of the DNA is better explained by TRBJ2-7, so the J call may be wrong. Germline V gives CDR1 GTSNPN, CDR2 SVGIG (reference sequence). This CDR3 has 14 amino acids. The CDR3 region is CAWSVGTGPYEQYF. The CDR3 DNA sequence: TGTGCCTGGAGTGTCGGGACAGGACCTTACGAGCAGTACTTC.

The chain joins TRBV4-1 to TRBJ2-7; 8 bases map to TRBD1. J gave up 1 base and V 2 bases, and 10 bases lay outside the gene matches. This CDR3 has 17 amino acids. CDR1 and CDR2 from the germline V gene are MGHRA and YSYEKL. The DNA for the CDR3 is TGCGCCAGCAGCCAAACCACGTCCGGGACAGGTTCCTACGAGCAGTACTTC. As protein: CASSQTTSGTGSYEQYF.

The chain is built from TRBV5-8 and TRBJ2-2, with 10 positions matching TRBD2. This CDR3 is 15 amino acids long. The ends lost 4 bases at V and 5 bases at J; junction bases unmatched: 5. Germline loops: CDR1 SGHTS, CDR2 YDEGEE. CDR3 residues: CASSPGLAVTGELFF. The CDR3 nucleotides are TGTGCCAGCAGCCCCGGACTAGCGGTAACCGGGGAGCTGTTTTTT. The complete variable domain, with remaining parts taken from reference TRBV5-8 and TRBJ2-2, reads EAGVTQSPTHLIKTRGQQATLRCSPISGHTSVYWYQQALGLGLQFLLWYDEGEERNRGNFPPRFSGRQFPNYSSELNVNALELEDSALYLCASSPGLAVTGELFFGEGSRLTVL.

This clone was counted between two and nine times. The rearrangement joins TRBV2 to TRBJ2-2; D ambiguous. CDR1 and CDR2 (germline): SNHLY, FYNNEI. V was shortened by 7 bases and J by 6 bases, with 9 bases between the two germline ends. This CDR3 has 12 amino acids. The CDR3 is CASTSLAGELFF. The DNA of the CDR3 is TGTGCCAGCACCTCTCTCGCCGGGGAGCTGTTTTTT.

This chain joins TRBV6-5 and TRBJ2-5; weak D call: TRBD1 (5 bases). With the DNA end fitting TRBJ2-7 better, the J assignment may be wrong. In germline, CDR1 is MNHEY, CDR2 SVGAGI. The CDR3 covers 11 residues. CDR3 sequence (DNA): TGTGCCAGCAGACAGGTCGGCGAGCAGTACTTC. Translation: CASRQVGEQYF.

The gene calls are TRBV20-1 and TRBJ1-2; D not resolved. CDR3 length equals 11 residues. V was trimmed by 1 base and J by 5 bases, leaving 5 bases between them. Germline loops: CDR1 DFQATT, CDR2 SNEGSKA (reference sequence). This CDR3 reads CSARAGYGYTF. In DNA, the CDR3 is TGCAGTGCTAGAGCAGGTTATGGCTACACCTTC.

This clone was seen more than once but under ten times. This chain joins TRBV4-3 and TRBJ1-3; D gene unclear. The CDR3 loop spans 15 amino acids. V lost 0 bases to trimming and J lost 0 bases, with 6 bases between them. The germline CDR1 and CDR2 sequences are LGHNA and YSLEER. The CDR3 spells CASSQDSGSGNTIYF. CDR3 nucleotide sequence: TGCGCCAGCAGCCAAGATTCGGGCTCTGGAAACACCATATATTTT.

This clone was seen only once. V usage is TRBV9 and J usage is TRBJ1-3; D might be TRBD1 (5 bases). The V gene lost 6 bases and the J gene lost 0 bases, with 13 bases spanning the gap. This CDR3 spans 15 amino acids. CDR1 SGDLS and CDR2 YYNGEE come from the germline V gene. CDR3 protein: CASTSDSYSGNTIYF. The DNA for the CDR3 is TGTGCCAGCACCTCCGACAGTTACTCTGGAAACACCATATATTTT.

This clone occurred a few times. The V call is TRBV11-2, the J call TRBJ2-5; tentative D call: TRBD1 (5 bases). The J call could be wrong; TRBJ2-7 is a better fit for the DNA end. In germline, CDR1 is SGHAT, CDR2 FQNNGV. This CDR3 is 14 amino acids long. CDR3 coding DNA: TGTGCCAGCAGCTTAAGTTCGACAGTCTACGAGCAGTACTTC. Its protein product is CASSLSSTVYEQYF.

V and J are TRBV5-5 and TRBJ1-2; D might be TRBD1 (5 bases). Looked up from germline, CDR1 is SGHKS and CDR2 is YYEKEE (reference sequence). V gave up 4 bases and J gave up 3 bases, with 10 bases separating them. The CDR3 sequence is 13 residues long. The CDR3 region has the DNA TGTGCCAGCAGCCCTCAGGGCCACTATGGCTACACCTTC. Translated, it gives CASSPQGHYGYTF.

The chain employs TRBV2 and TRBJ2-7; TRBD1 might be the D (6 bases). Germline lookup yields CDR1 SNHLY and CDR2 FYNNEI. Trimming pared 6 bases from V and 3 bases from J, leaving 18 bases between. The CDR3 loop spans 15 amino acids. CDR3 DNA sequence: TGTGCCAGCAGCCAGGGGCAGGGAACTTTCTACGAGCAGTACTTC. Translation gives CASSQGQGTFYEQYF. The full variable domain, its missing parts supplied by reference TRBV2 and TRBJ2-7, is EPEVTQTPSHQVTQMGQEVILRCVPISNHLYFYWYRQILGQKVEFLVSFYNNEISEKSEIFDDQFSVERPDGSNFTLKIRSTKLEDSAMYFCASSQGQGTFYEQYFGPGTRLTVT.

This clone has only a few counts. V gene TRBV4-1 combines with J gene TRBJ1-1; possibly TRBD1 for D (6 bases). The CDR3 covers 15 residues. Germline CDR1 and CDR2: MGHRA and YSYEKL. V lost 0 bases and J 7 bases, leaving 15 bases between the germline ends. The CDR3: CASSQDPGESSEAFF. CDR3 DNA sequence: TGCGCCAGCAGCCAAGACCCAGGGGAGTCTAGTGAAGCTTTCTTT.

V usage is TRBV19 and J usage is TRBJ1-2; the match to TRBD1 covers 8 bases. V gave up 9 bases and J gave up 3 bases; unmatched junction bases: 12. The germline V gene has CDR1 LNHDA and CDR2 SQIVND (reference sequence). The CDR3 is made up of 15 amino acids. CDR3 nucleotides: TGTGCCAGCTCCCCGGACAGGGTGAGGGACTATGGCTACACCTTC. Residues: CASSPDRVRDYGYTF.

J is TRBJ1-1 and V is TRBV6-5, with D uncertain. In germline, CDR1 is MNHEY, CDR2 SVGAGI. This CDR3 has 12 amino acids. Trimming cost V 5 bases and J 7 bases, with 11 bases left between them. Written as DNA, the CDR3 is TGTGCCAGCAGTGGGAGGGCGAGTGAAGCTTTCTTT. Translating gives CASSGRASEAFF.

CDR3: CASSTTTRGRYF. As DNA, the CDR3 is TGTGCCAGCAGCACTACAACTCGGGGGAGGTATTTT. V gene TRBV7-2 combines with J gene TRBJ2-3; a possible D gene is TRBD2 (6 bases). Deletions cut 5 bases from V and 14 bases from J, with 17 bases between. The CDR3 has 12 residues. CDR1 is SGHTA and CDR2 is FQGNSA in the germline V gene.

A single count supports this clone. This chain uses TRBV6-5 with TRBJ1-4, with unresolved D. Per the germline V gene, CDR1 is MNHEY and CDR2 is SVGAGI. V was trimmed by 10 bases and J by 5 bases, leaving 8 bases between them. The CDR3 covers 11 residues. The CDR3 loop reads CATLGNEKLFF. CDR3 bases: TGTGCCACGCTCGGGAATGAAAAACTGTTTTTT.

This clone turned up a few times. The CDR3 sequence: CASSPQGTANTEAFF. The CDR3 DNA follows: TGTGCCAGCTCACCACAGGGGACAGCTAACACTGAAGCTTTCTTT. The J gene is TRBJ1-1, the V gene TRBV18, with 7 positions matching TRBD1. Germline V gene sequence: CDR1 KGHSH, CDR2 LQKENI. The CDR3 has 15 residues. Trimming at V came to 1 base and at J to 2 bases, leaving 4 bases not matched to a gene.

The chain carries TRBV7-9 and TRBJ2-7, with TRBD2 matching over 9 bases. Germline assignment: CDR1 SEHNR and CDR2 FQNEAQ (reference sequence). V dropped 2 bases and J dropped 4; count of bases not matched to a gene: 6. The CDR3 covers 15 residues. CDR3 residues: CASSLMGGGAYEQYF. In nucleotides, the CDR3 is TGTGCCAGCAGCTTAATGGGCGGGGGGGCGTACGAGCAGTACTTC.

The chain joins TRBV6-5 to TRBJ1-1; 12 bases line up with TRBD1. CDR3 length: 14 residues. V was clipped by 1 base and J by 11 bases; unmatched bases: 5. Germline CDR1 MNHEY, CDR2 SVGAGI. The CDR3 DNA reads TGTGCCAGCAGTTACTTGGGACAGGGGGCGTCTGCTTTCTTT. Translation gives CASSYLGQGASAFF.